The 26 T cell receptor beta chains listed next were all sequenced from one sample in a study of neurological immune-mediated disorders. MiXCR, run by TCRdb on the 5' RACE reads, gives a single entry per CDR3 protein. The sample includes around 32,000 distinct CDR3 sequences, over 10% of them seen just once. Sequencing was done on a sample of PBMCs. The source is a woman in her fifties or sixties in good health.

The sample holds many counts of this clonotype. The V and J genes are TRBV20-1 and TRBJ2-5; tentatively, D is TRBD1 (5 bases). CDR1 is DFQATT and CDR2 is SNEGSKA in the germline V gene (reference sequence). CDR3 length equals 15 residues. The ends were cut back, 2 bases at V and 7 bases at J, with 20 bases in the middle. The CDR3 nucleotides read TGCAGTGCTAGATCCCCCGCGTACAAAAGGGGGACCCAGTACTTC. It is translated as CSARSPAYKRGTQYF.

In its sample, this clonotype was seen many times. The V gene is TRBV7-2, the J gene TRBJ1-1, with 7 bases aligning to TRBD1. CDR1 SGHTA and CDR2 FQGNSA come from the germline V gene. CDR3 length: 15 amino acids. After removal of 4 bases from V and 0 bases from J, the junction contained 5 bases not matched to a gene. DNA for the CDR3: TGTGCCAGCAGCTCACAGGGGCCCTTGAACACTGAAGCTTTCTTT. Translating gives CASSSQGPLNTEAFF.

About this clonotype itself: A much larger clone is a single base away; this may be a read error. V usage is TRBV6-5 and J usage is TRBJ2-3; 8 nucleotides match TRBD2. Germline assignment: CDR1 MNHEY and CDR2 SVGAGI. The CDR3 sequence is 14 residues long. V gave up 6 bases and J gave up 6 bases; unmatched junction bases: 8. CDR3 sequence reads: CASRPGLEADTQYF. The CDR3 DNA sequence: TGTGCCAGCAGACCGGGACTAGAAGCGGATACGCAGTATTTT.

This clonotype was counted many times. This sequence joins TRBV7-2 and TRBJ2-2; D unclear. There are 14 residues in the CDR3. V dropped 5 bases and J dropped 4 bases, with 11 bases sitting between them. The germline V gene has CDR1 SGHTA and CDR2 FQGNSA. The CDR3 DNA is TGTGCCAGCAGCCCCGGCGGTGGCACCGGGGAGCTGTTTTTT. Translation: CASSPGGGTGELFF. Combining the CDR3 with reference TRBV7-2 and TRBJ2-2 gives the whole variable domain GAGVSQSPSNKVTEKGKDVELRCDPISGHTALYWYRQSLGQGLEFLIYFQGNSAPDKSGLPSDRFSAERTGGSVSTLTIQRTQQEDSAVYLCASSPGGGTGELFFGEGSRLTVL.

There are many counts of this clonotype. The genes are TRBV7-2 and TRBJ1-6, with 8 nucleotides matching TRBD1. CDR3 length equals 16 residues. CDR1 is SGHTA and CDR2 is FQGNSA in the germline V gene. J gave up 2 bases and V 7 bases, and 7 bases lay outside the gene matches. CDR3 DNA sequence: TGTGCCAGCACCTCAGGGACAGGAACCTATAATTCACCCCTCCACTTT. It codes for CASTSGTGTYNSPLHF.

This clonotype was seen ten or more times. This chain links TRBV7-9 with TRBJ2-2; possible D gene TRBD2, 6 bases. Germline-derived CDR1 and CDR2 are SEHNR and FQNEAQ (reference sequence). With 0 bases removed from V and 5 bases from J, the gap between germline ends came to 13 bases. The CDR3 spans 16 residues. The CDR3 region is CASSLAREGRTGELFF. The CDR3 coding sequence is TGTGCCAGCAGCTTAGCGCGGGAAGGAAGAACCGGGGAGCTGTTTTTT.

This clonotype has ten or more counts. The CDR3 DNA sequence: TGCGCCAGCAGCCAAGATGGCGCTTTCGCTAGCACAGATACGCAGTATTTT. Protein product: CASSQDGAFASTDTQYF. This chain uses TRBV4-3 with TRBJ2-3, with D unclear. Germline lookup yields CDR1 LGHNA and CDR2 YSLEER. The CDR3 has 17 residues. Trimming removed 0 bases at V and 0 bases at J, with 13 bases between.

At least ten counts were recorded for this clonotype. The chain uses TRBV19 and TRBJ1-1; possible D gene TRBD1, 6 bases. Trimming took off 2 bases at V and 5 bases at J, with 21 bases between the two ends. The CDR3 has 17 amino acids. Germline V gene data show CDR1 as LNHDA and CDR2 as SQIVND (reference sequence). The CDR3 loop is CASSIRKTGASLTEAFF. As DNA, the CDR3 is TGTGCCAGTAGTATAAGAAAGACGGGGGCCTCGCTTACTGAAGCTTTCTTT.

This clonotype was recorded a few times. CDR3 loop: CSASRQAELFF. CDR3 nucleotide sequence: TGCAGTGCTAGTAGACAAGCCGAGCTGTTTTTT. V usage is TRBV20-1 and J usage is TRBJ2-2; no clear D gene. V lost 3 bases, J lost 11 bases, and 10 bases lay in between. The CDR3 spans 11 residues. CDR1 is DFQATT and CDR2 is SNEGSKA in the germline V gene (reference sequence).

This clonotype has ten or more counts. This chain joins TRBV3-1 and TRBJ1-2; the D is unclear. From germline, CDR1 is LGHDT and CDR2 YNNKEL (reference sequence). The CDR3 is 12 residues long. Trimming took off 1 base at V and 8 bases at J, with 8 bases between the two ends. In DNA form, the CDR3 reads TGTGCCAGCAGCCAAGCTCGCGTGGGCTACACCTTC. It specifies CASSQARVGYTF.

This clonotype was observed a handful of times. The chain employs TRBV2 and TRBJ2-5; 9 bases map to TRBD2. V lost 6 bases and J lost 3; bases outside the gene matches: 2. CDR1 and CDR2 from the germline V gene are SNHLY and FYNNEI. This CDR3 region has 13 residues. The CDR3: CASSRGGEETQYF. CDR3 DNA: TGTGCCAGCAGCCGCGGGGGGGAAGAGACCCAGTACTTC.

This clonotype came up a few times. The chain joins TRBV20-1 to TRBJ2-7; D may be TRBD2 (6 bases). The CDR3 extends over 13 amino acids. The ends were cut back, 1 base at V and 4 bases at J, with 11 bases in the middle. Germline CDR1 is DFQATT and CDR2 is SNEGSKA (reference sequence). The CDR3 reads CSARVGGEYEQYF. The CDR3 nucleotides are TGCAGTGCTAGAGTGGGGGGTGAATACGAGCAGTACTTC.

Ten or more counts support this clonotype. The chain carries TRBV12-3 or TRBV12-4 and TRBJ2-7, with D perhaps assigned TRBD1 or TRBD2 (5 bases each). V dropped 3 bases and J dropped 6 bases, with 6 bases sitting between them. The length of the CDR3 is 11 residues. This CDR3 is CASSLGPEQYF. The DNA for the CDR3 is TGTGCCAGCAGTTTGGGACCCGAGCAGTACTTC.

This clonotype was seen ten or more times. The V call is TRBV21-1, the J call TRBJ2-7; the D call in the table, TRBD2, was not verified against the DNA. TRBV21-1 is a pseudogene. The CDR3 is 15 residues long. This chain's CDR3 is CASSKVKTSTYEQYF. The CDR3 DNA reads TGTGCCAGCAGCAAAGTTAAGACTAGTACCTACGAGCAGTACTTC.

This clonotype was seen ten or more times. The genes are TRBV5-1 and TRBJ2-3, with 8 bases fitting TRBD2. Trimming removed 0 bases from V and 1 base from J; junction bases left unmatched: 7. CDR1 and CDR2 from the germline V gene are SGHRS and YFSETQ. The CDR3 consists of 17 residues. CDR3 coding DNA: TGCGCCAGCAGCTTGGGCGACGACGGGGGGGGCACAGATACGCAGTATTTT. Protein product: CASSLGDDGGGTDTQYF.

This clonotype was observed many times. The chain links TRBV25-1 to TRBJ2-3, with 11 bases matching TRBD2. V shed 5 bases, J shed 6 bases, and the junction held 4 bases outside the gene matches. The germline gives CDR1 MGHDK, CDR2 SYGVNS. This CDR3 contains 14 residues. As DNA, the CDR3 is TGTGCCAGCAGTTTAGCGGGGGGGCGGGATACGCAGTATTTT. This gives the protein CASSLAGGRDTQYF.

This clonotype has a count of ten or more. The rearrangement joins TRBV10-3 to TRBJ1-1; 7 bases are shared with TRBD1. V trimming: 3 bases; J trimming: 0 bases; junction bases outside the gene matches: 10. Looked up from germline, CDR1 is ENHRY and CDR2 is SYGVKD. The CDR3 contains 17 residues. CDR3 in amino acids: CAISDPFGTAMNTEAFF. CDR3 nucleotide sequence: TGTGCCATCAGTGACCCCTTCGGGACAGCCATGAACACTGAAGCTTTCTTT.

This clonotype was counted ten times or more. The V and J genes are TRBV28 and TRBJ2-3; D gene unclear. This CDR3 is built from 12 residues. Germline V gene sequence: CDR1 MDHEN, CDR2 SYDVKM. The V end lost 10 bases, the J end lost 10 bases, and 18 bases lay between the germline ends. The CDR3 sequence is CATSGPATSQYF. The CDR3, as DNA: TGTGCCACCTCCGGACCGGCGACTTCGCAGTATTTT.

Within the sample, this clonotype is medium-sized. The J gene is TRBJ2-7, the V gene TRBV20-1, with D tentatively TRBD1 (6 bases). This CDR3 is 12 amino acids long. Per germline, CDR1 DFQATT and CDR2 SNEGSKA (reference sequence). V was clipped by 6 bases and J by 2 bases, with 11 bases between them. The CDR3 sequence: CSAADRTYEQYF. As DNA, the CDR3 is TGCAGTGCAGCCGACAGGACCTACGAGCAGTACTTC.

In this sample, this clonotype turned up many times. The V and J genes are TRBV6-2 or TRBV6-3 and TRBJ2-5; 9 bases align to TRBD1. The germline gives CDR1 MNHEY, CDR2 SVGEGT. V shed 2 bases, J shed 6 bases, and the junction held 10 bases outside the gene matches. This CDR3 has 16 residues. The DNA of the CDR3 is TGTGCCAGCAGTTACACCCCGACAGGGGGGATGAAGACCCAGTACTTC. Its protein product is CASSYTPTGGMKTQYF.

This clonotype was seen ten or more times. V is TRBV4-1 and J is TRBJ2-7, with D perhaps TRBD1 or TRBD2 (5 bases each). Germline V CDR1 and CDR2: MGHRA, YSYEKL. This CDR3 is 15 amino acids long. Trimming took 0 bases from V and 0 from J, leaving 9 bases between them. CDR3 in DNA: TGCGCCAGCAGCCAAGATGAGGGGATCTCCTACGAGCAGTACTTC. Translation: CASSQDEGISYEQYF.

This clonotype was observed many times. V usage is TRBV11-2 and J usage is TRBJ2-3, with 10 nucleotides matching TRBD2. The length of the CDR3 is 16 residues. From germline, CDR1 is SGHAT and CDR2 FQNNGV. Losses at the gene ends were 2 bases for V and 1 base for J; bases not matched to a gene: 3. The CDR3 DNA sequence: TGTGCCAGCAGCTTACTAGCGGGGGCCCGCACAGATACGCAGTATTTT. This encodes CASSLLAGARTDTQYF.

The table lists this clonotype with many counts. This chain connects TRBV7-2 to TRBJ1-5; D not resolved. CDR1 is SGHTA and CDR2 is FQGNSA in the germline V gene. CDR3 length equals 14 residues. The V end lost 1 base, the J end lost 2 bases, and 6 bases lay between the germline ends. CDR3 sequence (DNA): TGTGCCAGCAGCTTAGTTAGTGGCAATCAGCCCCAGCATTTT. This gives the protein CASSLVSGNQPQHF.

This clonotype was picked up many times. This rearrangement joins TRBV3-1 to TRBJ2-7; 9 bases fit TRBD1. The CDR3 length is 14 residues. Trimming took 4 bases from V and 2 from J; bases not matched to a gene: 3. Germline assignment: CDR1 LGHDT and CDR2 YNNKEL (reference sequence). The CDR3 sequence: CASSPRTGAYEQYF. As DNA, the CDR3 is TGTGCCAGCAGCCCCCGGACAGGGGCCTACGAGCAGTACTTC.

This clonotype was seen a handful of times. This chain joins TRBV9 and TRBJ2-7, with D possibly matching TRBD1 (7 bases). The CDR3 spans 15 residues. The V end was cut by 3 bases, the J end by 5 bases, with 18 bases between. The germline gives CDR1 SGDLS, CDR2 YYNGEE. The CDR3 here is CASSARGQGGHEQYF. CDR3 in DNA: TGTGCCAGCAGCGCCCGAGGGCAGGGGGGCCACGAGCAGTACTTC. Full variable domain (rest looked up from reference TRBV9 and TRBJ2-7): DSGVTQTPKHLITATGQRVTLRCSPRSGDLSVYWYQQSLDQGLQFLIQYYNGEERAKGNILERFSAQQFPDLHSELNLSSLELGDSALYFCASSARGQGGHEQYFGPGTRLTVT.

The CDR3 DNA reads TGTGCCAGCAGCCTAACCGGGACTAGCGGGGATGGGGAGACCCAGTACTTC. Its protein product is CASSLTGTSGDGETQYF. This chain connects TRBV11-2 to TRBJ2-5; 13 positions match TRBD2. CDR1 is SGHAT and CDR2 is FQNNGV in the germline V gene. Trimming removed 5 bases from V and 5 bases from J; junction bases left unmatched: 11. CDR3 length equals 17 residues. Full variable domain (missing parts from reference TRBV11-2 and TRBJ2-5): EAGVAQSPRYKIIEKRQSVAFWCNPISGHATLYWYQQILGQGPKLLIQFQNNGVVDDSQLPKDRFSAERLKGVDSTLKIQPAKLEDSAVYLCASSLTGTSGDGETQYFGPGTRLLVL.